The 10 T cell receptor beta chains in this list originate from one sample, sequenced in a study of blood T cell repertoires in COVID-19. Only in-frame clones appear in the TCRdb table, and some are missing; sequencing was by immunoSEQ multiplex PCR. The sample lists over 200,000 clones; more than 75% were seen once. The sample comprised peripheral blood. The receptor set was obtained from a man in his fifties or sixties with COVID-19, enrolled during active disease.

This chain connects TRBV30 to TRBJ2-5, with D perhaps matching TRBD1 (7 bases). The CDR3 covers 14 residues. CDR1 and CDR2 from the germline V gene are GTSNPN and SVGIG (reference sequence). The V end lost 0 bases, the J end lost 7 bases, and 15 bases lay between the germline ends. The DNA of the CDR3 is TGTGCCTGGAGTGTAGGACAGGCGGGGTGGACCCAGTACTTC. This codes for CAWSVGQAGWTQYF.

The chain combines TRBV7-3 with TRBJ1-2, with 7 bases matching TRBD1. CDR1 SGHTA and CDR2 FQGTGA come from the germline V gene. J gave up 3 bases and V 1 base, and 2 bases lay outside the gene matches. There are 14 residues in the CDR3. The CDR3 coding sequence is TGTGCCAGCAGCTTAAGTGGACAGGACTATGGCTACACCTTC. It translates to CASSLSGQDYGYTF.

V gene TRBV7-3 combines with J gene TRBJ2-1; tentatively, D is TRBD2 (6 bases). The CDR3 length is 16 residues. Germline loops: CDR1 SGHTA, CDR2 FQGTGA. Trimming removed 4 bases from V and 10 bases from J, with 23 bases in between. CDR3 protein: CASSSPPGLTQTEQFF. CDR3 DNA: TGTGCCAGCAGCTCACCCCCGGGACTCACCCAGACCGAGCAGTTCTTC.

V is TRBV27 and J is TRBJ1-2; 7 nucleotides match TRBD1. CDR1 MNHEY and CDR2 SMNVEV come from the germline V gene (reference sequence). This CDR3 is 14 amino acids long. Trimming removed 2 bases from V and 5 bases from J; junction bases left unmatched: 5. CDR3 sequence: CASSLGGTAYGYTF. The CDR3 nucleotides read TGTGCCAGCAGTTTAGGGGGGACAGCTTATGGCTACACCTTC.

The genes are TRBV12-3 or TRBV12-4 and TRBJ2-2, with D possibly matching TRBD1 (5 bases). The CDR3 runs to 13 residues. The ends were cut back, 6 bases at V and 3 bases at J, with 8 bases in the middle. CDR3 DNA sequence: TGTGCCAGCAGCACCAGGGACACCGGGGAGCTGTTTTTT. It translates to CASSTRDTGELFF.

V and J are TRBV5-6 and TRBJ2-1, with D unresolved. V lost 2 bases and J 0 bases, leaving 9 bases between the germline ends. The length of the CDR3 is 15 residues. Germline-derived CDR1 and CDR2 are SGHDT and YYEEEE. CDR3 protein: CASSFLEISYNEQFF. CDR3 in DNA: TGTGCCAGCAGCTTCCTCGAGATCTCCTACAATGAGCAGTTCTTC.

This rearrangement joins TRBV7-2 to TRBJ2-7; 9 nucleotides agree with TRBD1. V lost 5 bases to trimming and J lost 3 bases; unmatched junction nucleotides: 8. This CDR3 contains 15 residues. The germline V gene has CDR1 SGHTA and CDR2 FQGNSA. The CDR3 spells CASSATGQGFYEQYF. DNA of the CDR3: TGTGCCAGCAGCGCAACGGGACAGGGTTTCTACGAGCAGTACTTC. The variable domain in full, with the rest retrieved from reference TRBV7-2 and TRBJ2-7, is GAGVSQSPSNKVTEKGKDVELRCDPISGHTALYWYRQSLGQGLEFLIYFQGNSAPDKSGLPSDRFSAERTGGSVSTLTIQRTQQEDSAVYLCASSATGQGFYEQYFGPGTRLTVT.

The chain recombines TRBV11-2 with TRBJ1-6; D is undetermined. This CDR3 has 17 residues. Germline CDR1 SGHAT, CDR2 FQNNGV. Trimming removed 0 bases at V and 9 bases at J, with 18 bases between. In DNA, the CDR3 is TGTGCCAGCAGCTTAGATTCGGCAGCGGTATTGGGTTCACCCCTCCACTTT. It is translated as CASSLDSAAVLGSPLHF.

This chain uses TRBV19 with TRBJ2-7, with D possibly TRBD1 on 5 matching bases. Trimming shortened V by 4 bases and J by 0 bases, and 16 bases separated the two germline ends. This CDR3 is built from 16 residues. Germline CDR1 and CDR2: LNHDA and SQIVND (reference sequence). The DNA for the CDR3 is TGTGCCAGTAGTAGATCCATGGCAGGGCTCTCCTACGAGCAGTACTTC. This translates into CASSRSMAGLSYEQYF.

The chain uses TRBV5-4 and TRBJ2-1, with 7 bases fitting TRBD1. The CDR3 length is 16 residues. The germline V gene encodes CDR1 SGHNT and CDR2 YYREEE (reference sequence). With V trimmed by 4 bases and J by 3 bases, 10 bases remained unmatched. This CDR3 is CASSDHSGTDYNEQFF. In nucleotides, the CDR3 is TGTGCCAGCAGCGATCACTCCGGGACAGACTACAATGAGCAGTTCTTC.